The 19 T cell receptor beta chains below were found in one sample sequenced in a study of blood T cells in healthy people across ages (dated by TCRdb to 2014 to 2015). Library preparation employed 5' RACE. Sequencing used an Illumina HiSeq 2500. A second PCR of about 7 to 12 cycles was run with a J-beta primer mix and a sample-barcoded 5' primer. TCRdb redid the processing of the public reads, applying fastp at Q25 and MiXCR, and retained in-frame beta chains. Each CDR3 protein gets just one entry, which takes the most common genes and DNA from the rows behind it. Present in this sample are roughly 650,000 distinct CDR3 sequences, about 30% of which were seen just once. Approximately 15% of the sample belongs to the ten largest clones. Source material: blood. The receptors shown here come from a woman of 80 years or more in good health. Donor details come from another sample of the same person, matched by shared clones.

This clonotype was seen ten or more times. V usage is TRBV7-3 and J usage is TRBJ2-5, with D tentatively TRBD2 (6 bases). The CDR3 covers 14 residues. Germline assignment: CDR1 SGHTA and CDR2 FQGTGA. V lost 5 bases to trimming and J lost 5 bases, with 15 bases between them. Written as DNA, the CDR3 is TGTGCCAGCAGCCAAGGGACTGACTGGGAGACCCAGTACTTC. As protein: CASSQGTDWETQYF. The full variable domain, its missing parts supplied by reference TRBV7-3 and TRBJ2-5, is GAGVSQTPSNKVTEKGKYVELRCDPISGHTALYWYRQSLGQGPEFLIYFQGTGAADDSGLPNDRFFAVRPEGSVSTLKIQRTERGDSAVYLCASSQGTDWETQYFGPGTRLLVL.

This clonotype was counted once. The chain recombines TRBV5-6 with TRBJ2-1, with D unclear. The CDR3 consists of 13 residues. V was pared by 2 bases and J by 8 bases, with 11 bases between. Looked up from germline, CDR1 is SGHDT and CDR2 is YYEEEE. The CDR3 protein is CASSLPHTDEQFF. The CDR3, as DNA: TGTGCCAGCAGCTTACCCCACACGGATGAGCAGTTCTTC.

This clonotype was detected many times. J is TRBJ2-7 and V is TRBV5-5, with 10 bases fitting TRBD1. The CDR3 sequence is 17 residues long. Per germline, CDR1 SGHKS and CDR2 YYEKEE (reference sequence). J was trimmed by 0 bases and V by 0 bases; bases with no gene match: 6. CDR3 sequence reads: CASSLGPGQGISYEQYF. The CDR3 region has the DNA TGTGCCAGCAGCTTGGGACCGGGACAGGGGATCTCCTACGAGCAGTACTTC.

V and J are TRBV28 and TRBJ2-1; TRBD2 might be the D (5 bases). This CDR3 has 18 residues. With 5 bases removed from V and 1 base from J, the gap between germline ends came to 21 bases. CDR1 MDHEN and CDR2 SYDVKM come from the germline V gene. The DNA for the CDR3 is TGTGCCAGCAGTCCCTCACGAGTCTGGGAGCGGTCCTACAATGAGCAGTTCTTC. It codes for CASSPSRVWERSYNEQFF.

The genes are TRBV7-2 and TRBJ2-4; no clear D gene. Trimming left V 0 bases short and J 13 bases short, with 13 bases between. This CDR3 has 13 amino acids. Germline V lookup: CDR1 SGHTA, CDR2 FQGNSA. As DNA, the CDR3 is TGTGCCAGCAGCTTAGCCCCCAGGAATGAGCAGTACTTC. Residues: CASSLAPRNEQYF.

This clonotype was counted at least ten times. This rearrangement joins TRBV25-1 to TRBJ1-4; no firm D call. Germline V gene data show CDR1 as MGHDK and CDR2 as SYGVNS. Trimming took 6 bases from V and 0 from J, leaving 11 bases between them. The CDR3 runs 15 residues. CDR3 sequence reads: CASRPAGATNEKLFF. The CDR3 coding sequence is TGTGCCAGCAGACCTGCCGGTGCAACTAATGAAAAACTGTTTTTT.

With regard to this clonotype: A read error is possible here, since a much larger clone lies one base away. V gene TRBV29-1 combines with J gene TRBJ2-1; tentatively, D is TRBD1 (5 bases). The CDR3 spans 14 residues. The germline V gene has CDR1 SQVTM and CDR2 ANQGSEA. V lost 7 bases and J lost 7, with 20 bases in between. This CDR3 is CSGRCRGTLNEQFF. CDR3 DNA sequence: TGCAGCGGTCGGTGTAGGGGCACGTTGAATGAGCAGTTCTTC.

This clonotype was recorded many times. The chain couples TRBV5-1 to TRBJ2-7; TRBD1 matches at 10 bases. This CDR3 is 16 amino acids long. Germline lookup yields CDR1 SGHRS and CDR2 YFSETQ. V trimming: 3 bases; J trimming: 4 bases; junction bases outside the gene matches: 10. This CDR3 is CASSYGTGVSGYEQYF. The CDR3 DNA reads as TGCGCCAGCAGCTATGGGACAGGGGTTTCTGGATACGAGCAGTACTTC. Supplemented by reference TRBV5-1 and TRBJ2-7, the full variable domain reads KAGVTQTPRYLIKTRGQQVTLSCSPISGHRSVSWYQQTPGQGLQFLFEYFSETQRNKGNFPGRFSGRQFSNSRSEMNVSTLELGDSALYLCASSYGTGVSGYEQYFGPGTRLTVT.

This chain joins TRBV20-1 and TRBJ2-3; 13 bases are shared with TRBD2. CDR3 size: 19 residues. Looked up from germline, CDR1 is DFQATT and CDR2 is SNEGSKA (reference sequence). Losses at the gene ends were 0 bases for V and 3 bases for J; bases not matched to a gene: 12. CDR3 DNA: TGCAGTGCTAGAGATCCCTCCCGACTAGCGGGGGGAGTAACAGATACGCAGTATTTT. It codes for CSARDPSRLAGGVTDTQYF.

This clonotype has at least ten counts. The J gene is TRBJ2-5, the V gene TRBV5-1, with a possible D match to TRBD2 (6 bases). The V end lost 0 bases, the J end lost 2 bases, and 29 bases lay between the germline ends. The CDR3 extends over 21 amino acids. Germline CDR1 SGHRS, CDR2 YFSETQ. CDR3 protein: CASSLDGSPLNARTTQETQYF. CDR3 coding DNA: TGCGCCAGCAGCTTGGATGGGTCTCCCCTGAACGCCCGGACTACGCAAGAGACCCAGTACTTC.

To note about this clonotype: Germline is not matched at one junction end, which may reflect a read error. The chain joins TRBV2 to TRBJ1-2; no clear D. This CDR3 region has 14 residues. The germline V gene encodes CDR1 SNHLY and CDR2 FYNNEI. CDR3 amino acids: CASIMNVGLDGCTF. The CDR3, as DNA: TGTGCCAGCATCATGAATGTCGGCCTCGATGGCTGCACCTTC.

The CDR3, as DNA: TGCGCCAGCAGCCTGGGACTAGCGGGAGCCGGGGCCCAGTACTTC. The encoded protein is CASSLGLAGAGAQYF. This rearrangement joins TRBV5-1 to TRBJ2-7, with 14 bases fitting TRBD2. The CDR3 covers 15 residues. Trimming cost V 4 bases and J 10 bases; bases outside gene matches: 10. Germline V gene data show CDR1 as SGHRS and CDR2 as YFSETQ.

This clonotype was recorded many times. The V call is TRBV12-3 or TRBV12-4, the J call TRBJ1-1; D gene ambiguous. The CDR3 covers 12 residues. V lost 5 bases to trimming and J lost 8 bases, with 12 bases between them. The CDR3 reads CASSLGQWEAFF. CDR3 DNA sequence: TGTGCCAGCAGTCTCGGGCAGTGGGAAGCTTTCTTT.

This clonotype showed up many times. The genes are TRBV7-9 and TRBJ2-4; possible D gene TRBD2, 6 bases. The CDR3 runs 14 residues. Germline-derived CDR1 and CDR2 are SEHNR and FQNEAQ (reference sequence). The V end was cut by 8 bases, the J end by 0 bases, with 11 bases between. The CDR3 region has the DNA TGTGCCAGCTCACCGGGACTAGCCAAAAACATTCAGTACTTC. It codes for CASSPGLAKNIQYF.

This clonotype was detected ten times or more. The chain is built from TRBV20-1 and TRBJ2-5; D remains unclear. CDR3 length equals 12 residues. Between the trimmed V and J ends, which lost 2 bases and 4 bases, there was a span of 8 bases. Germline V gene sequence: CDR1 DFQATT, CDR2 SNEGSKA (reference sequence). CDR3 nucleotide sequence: TGCAGTGCTAGATCCGTTTCAGAGACCCAGTACTTC. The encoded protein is CSARSVSETQYF.

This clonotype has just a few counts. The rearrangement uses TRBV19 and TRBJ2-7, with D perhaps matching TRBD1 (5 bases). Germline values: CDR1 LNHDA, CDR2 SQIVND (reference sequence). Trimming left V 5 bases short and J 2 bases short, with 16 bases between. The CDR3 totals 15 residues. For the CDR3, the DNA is TGTGCCAGTAGTCAACAGGTTACGATTACCTACGAGCAGTACTTC. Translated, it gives CASSQQVTITYEQYF. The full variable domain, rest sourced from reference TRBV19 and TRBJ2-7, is DGGITQSPKYLFRKEGQNVTLSCEQNLNHDAMYWYRQDPGQGLRLIYYSQIVNDFQKGDIAEGYSVSREKKESFPLTVTSAQKNPTAFYLCASSQQVTITYEQYFGPGTRLTVT.

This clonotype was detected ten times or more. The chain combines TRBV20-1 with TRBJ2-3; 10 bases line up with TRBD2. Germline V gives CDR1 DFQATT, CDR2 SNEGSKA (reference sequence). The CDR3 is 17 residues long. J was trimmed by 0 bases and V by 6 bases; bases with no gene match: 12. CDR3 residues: CSADRLGLAVSTDTQYF. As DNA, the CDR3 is TGCAGTGCGGACCGTTTAGGACTAGCGGTGAGCACAGATACGCAGTATTTT.

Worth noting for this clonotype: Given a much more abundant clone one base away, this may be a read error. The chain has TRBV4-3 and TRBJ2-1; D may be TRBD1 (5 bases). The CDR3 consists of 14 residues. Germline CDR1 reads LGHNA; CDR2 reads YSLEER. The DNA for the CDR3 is TGCGCCAGCGGCCAAGGGGCTCTGACTCGGGAGCAGTTCTTC. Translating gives CASGQGALTREQFF.

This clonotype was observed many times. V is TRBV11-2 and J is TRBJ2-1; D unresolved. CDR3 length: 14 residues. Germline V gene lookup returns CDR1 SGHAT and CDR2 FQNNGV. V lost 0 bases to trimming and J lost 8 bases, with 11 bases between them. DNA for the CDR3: TGTGCCAGCAGCTTAGACCCGGTGATGGATGAGCAGTTCTTC. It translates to CASSLDPVMDEQFF.